A single sample gave rise to the 25 T cell receptor beta chains below, sequenced in a study of CD8+ T cells in alopecia areata. Extracted RNA was reverse transcribed into cDNA, the sequencing template. Using immunoSEQ multiplex PCR, the repertoire was profiled, and TCRdb retains in-frame clones only, with some absent. The data contain roughly 200,000 clones, 40% to 65% of them singletons. Treatment: oral pan-JAK inhibitor, 5-10 mg twice daily. This sample comprised CD8+ T cells sorted from blood, obtained at week 24, from a patient treated with tofacitinib. The source of these receptors is a human donor with alopecia areata.

The chain couples TRBV9 to TRBJ1-6, with 7 bases that match TRBD1. Germline V gene lookup returns CDR1 SGDLS and CDR2 YYNGEE. The CDR3 has 14 residues. With 0 bases clipped from V and 10 bases from J, the junction kept 4 bases outside the gene matches. This CDR3 reads CASSVGDRPSPLHF. The CDR3 DNA reads TGTGCCAGCAGCGTAGGGGACAGACCCTCACCCCTCCACTTT. Variable domain in full (rest from reference TRBV9 and TRBJ1-6): DSGVTQTPKHLITATGQRVTLRCSPRSGDLSVYWYQQSLDQGLQFLIQYYNGEERAKGNILERFSAQQFPDLHSELNLSSLELGDSALYFCASSVGDRPSPLHFGNGTRLTVT.

This clone appeared once. The chain carries TRBV30 and TRBJ2-1, with D unresolved. The V gene's germline CDR1 is GTSNPN and CDR2 SVGIG (reference sequence). Trimming removed 4 bases at V and 5 bases at J, with 6 bases between. This CDR3 has 11 residues. Here the CDR3 reads CAWKVDNEQFF. CDR3 bases: TGTGCCTGGAAGGTAGACAATGAGCAGTTCTTC.

The J gene is TRBJ1-1, the V gene TRBV29-1; the D is unclear. The CDR3 spans 10 residues. Trimming stripped 7 bases from V and 1 base from J, with 4 bases between. Germline assignment: CDR1 SQVTM and CDR2 ANQGSEA. CDR3 in DNA: TGCAGCGCCTCGAACACTGAAGCTTTCTTT. Amino acids: CSASNTEAFF.

The V gene is TRBV2, the J gene TRBJ1-1; 11 bases fit TRBD1. Germline CDR1 reads SNHLY; CDR2 reads FYNNEI. V dropped 8 bases and J dropped 0; count of bases not matched to a gene: 2. The CDR3 runs 14 residues. In DNA form, the CDR3 reads TGTGCCAGCGGACAGGGGGCGATGAACACTGAAGCTTTCTTT. It is translated as CASGQGAMNTEAFF.

The chain uses TRBV29-1 and TRBJ2-7; D tentatively fits TRBD1 or TRBD2 (5 bases each). The CDR3 has 15 residues. The V and J ends lost 5 bases and 2 bases respectively, with 19 bases between them. Per the germline V gene, CDR1 is SQVTM and CDR2 is ANQGSEA. In DNA, the CDR3 is TGCAGCGTTATCCCCGCTGACGGGACCGCCTACGAGCAGTACTTC. It specifies CSVIPADGTAYEQYF.

V is TRBV9 and J is TRBJ1-1; D gene ambiguous. The CDR3 is 16 amino acids. Trimming pared 4 bases from V and 6 bases from J, leaving 22 bases between. Germline lookup yields CDR1 SGDLS and CDR2 YYNGEE. CDR3 region: CASSSPQSGVRAEAFF. The CDR3 nucleotides read TGTGCCAGCAGCTCACCCCAAAGTGGGGTTCGGGCTGAAGCTTTCTTT.

The V and J genes are TRBV29-1 and TRBJ2-7; D gene uncertain. Per the germline V gene, CDR1 is SQVTM and CDR2 is ANQGSEA. The CDR3 totals 11 residues. The DNA of the CDR3 is TGCAGTGCGGTTGAACGATACGAGCAGTACTTC. Encoded protein: CSAVERYEQYF.

Remarks on this clone: Other DNA sequences in this sample translate to the same CDR3. V and J are TRBV5-6 and TRBJ1-1, with D hard to call. This CDR3 has 12 residues. Germline CDR1 reads SGHDT; CDR2 reads YYEEEE. Trimming shortened V by 3 bases and J by 3 bases, and 6 bases separated the two germline ends. Here the CDR3 reads CASSWTDTEAFF. DNA for the CDR3: TGTGCCAGCAGCTGGACTGACACTGAAGCTTTCTTT.

Points on this clone: This sample also contains other DNA sequences that code for the same CDR3. This chain uses TRBV7-2 with TRBJ2-7; TRBD1 aligns across 9 bases. This CDR3 has 13 amino acids. V shed 4 bases and J 4 bases; nucleotides not matched to a gene: 2. The V gene's germline CDR1 is SGHTA and CDR2 FQGNSA. CDR3 coding DNA: TGTGCCAGCAGCTGGGGACAGGGTTACGAGCAGTACTTC. Amino acid sequence: CASSWGQGYEQYF.

The V call is TRBV7-2, the J call TRBJ1-2; D is unclear. V was cut by 3 bases and J by 7 bases, with 12 bases left in between. Germline lookup yields CDR1 SGHTA and CDR2 FQGNSA. This CDR3 is 13 amino acids long. CDR3: CASSLGFGGGYTF. CDR3 in DNA: TGTGCCAGCAGCTTGGGATTCGGAGGTGGCTACACCTTC.

This clone was observed a few times. This CDR3 is also generated by other DNA sequences in the sample. The V gene is TRBV29-1, the J gene TRBJ2-7; tentative D call: TRBD2 (5 bases). Germline values: CDR1 SQVTM, CDR2 ANQGSEA. The V end lost 3 bases, the J end lost 3 bases, and 6 bases lay between the germline ends. The CDR3 spans 11 residues. As DNA, the CDR3 is TGCAGCGTTGAGAGGGACTACGAGCAGTACTTC. Its translation: CSVERDYEQYF.

This clone was seen a handful of times. The chain joins TRBV15 to TRBJ2-2; the D is unclear. V lost 0 bases and J 6 bases, leaving 5 bases between the germline ends. The CDR3 is 13 residues long. Germline CDR1 LNHNV, CDR2 YYDKDF (reference sequence). CDR3 region: CATSRDLSGELFF. The CDR3 bases are TGTGCCACCAGCAGAGATTTGTCCGGGGAGCTGTTTTTT. The full variable domain, its missing parts supplied by reference TRBV15 and TRBJ2-2, is DAMVIQNPRYQVTQFGKPVTLSCSQTLNHNVMYWYQQKSSQAPKLLFHYYDKDFNNEADTPDNFQSRRPNTSFCFLDIRSPGLGDTAMYLCATSRDLSGELFFGEGSRLTVL.

The rearrangement uses TRBV29-1 and TRBJ1-2; weak D call: TRBD1 (5 bases). The V end lost 5 bases, the J end lost 6 bases, and 16 bases lay between the germline ends. This CDR3 has 13 amino acids. CDR1 is SQVTM and CDR2 is ANQGSEA in the germline V gene. The CDR3 spells CSVLLDWGHGYTF. The CDR3 DNA reads TGCAGCGTTCTTTTGGATTGGGGACATGGCTACACCTTC.

A note on this clone: This CDR3 is also generated by other DNA sequences in the sample. The chain carries TRBV30 and TRBJ1-1; 7 nucleotides line up with TRBD1. Unmatched junction bases numbered 3, after V lost 3 bases and J lost 5 bases. The CDR3 extends over 12 amino acids. The germline gives CDR1 GTSNPN, CDR2 SVGIG (reference sequence). CDR3 nucleotides: TGTGCCTGGAGCCCAGGGGGAACTGAAGCTTTCTTT. Protein product: CAWSPGGTEAFF.

This clone was seen more than once but under ten times. It is unclear where the CDR3 begins or ends on the DNA, so no DNA is shown, and the CDR3 is as TCRdb lists it. V gene TRBV15 combines with J gene TRBJ2-3; no DNA check was done on the table's D call, TRBD2. The germline V gene has CDR1 LNHNV and CDR2 YYDKDF (reference sequence). The CDR3 is 16 residues long, ends included. The CDR3 loop is CATSSTSGSGFDTQYF.

The rearrangement links TRBV15 to TRBJ2-3; 12 bases fit TRBD2. This CDR3 is built from 17 residues. CDR1 is LNHNV, CDR2 YYDKDF, per germline (reference sequence). Trimming cost V 3 bases and J 2 bases; bases outside gene matches: 6. CDR3 residues: CATSSPTSGGHTDTQYF. CDR3 bases: TGTGCCACCAGCAGCCCGACTAGCGGGGGACACACAGATACGCAGTATTTT.

The chain carries TRBV9 and TRBJ1-1; D not resolved. This CDR3 region has 12 residues. From germline, CDR1 is SGDLS and CDR2 YYNGEE. V dropped 2 bases and J dropped 11 bases, with 13 bases sitting between them. CDR3 sequence reads: CASSVDGGEAFF. In DNA form, the CDR3 reads TGTGCCAGCAGCGTGGACGGTGGTGAGGCTTTCTTT. The variable domain in full, with the rest retrieved from reference TRBV9 and TRBJ1-1, is DSGVTQTPKHLITATGQRVTLRCSPRSGDLSVYWYQQSLDQGLQFLIQYYNGEERAKGNILERFSAQQFPDLHSELNLSSLELGDSALYFCASSVDGGEAFFGQGTRLTVV.

This clone was counted a few times. The rearrangement uses TRBV5-6 and TRBJ2-1; D uncertain. Per germline, CDR1 SGHDT and CDR2 YYEEEE. CDR3 size: 12 residues. Trimming pared 4 bases from V and 7 bases from J, leaving 9 bases between. The chain's CDR3 is CASSPSNNEQFF. DNA of the CDR3: TGTGCCAGCAGCCCATCGAATAATGAGCAGTTCTTC.

This clone was seen once. This chain links TRBV30 with TRBJ2-5; the D is unclear. The V gene lost 0 bases and the J gene lost 5 bases, with 10 bases spanning the gap. Germline V CDR1 and CDR2: GTSNPN, SVGIG (reference sequence). This CDR3 has 13 amino acids. Here the CDR3 reads CAWSVESWETQYF. In nucleotides, the CDR3 is TGTGCCTGGAGTGTAGAGTCTTGGGAGACCCAGTACTTC.

Regarding this clone: Other nucleotide sequences in the sample specify the same CDR3. V usage is TRBV5-6 and J usage is TRBJ1-5; D is unresolved. Germline V gives CDR1 SGHDT, CDR2 YYEEEE. CDR3 length: 12 amino acids. V was clipped by 3 bases and J by 5 bases, with 6 bases between them. The CDR3 spells CASSSGDQPQHF. The CDR3 nucleotides read TGTGCCAGCAGCTCGGGTGATCAGCCCCAGCATTTT.

The V gene is TRBV19, the J gene TRBJ1-6, with 10 nucleotides matching TRBD1. The V and J ends lost 9 bases and 7 bases, in that order; junction bases with no gene match: 15. The CDR3 is 17 residues long. Germline V lookup: CDR1 LNHDA, CDR2 SQIVND (reference sequence). CDR3 nucleotide sequence: TGTGCCAGCGCACCACGGGCGGGACAGGGGAGGAATTCACCCCTCCACTTT. This encodes CASAPRAGQGRNSPLHF.

This chain's CDR3 is CASSRGAAWDTEAFF. The DNA of the CDR3 is TGTGCCAGCAGTAGAGGGGCAGCGTGGGACACTGAAGCTTTCTTT. V gene TRBV27 combines with J gene TRBJ1-1, with a weak D call TRBD1 (5 bases). CDR3 length equals 15 residues. Germline CDR1 and CDR2: MNHEY and SMNVEV (reference sequence). V lost 5 bases and J lost 3, with 16 bases in between.

V and J are TRBV4-1 and TRBJ2-3, with D unresolved. Looked up from germline, CDR1 is MGHRA and CDR2 is YSYEKL. The CDR3 is made up of 13 amino acids. V lost 0 bases to trimming and J lost 5 bases, with 6 bases between them. The CDR3 DNA sequence: TGCGCCAGCAGCCAAGATCGTGGAGATACGCAGTATTTT. It specifies CASSQDRGDTQYF.

This clone was picked up a small number of times. The chain has TRBV4-3 and TRBJ1-1; D remains unclear. The germline V and J ends were trimmed by 1 base and 1 base, with 7 bases remaining between them. CDR3 length: 14 amino acids. Germline CDR1 is LGHNA and CDR2 is YSLEER. The chain's CDR3 is CASSQVAWNTEAFF. The DNA for the CDR3 is TGCGCCAGCAGCCAAGTGGCTTGGAACACTGAAGCTTTCTTT.

Comments on this clone: The same CDR3 also results from other DNA sequences found in this sample. V and J are TRBV5-1 and TRBJ1-1; D not resolved. Germline CDR1 reads SGHRS; CDR2 reads YFSETQ. The CDR3 has 14 residues. With 0 bases removed from V and 0 bases from J, the gap between germline ends came to 6 bases. The CDR3 is CASSLVDLNTEAFF. The CDR3 DNA sequence: TGCGCCAGCAGCTTGGTTGATCTGAACACTGAAGCTTTCTTT.